These T cell receptor beta chains were read from a single sample in a study of beta chain features in type 1 diabetes. TCRdb keeps only in-frame clones here, not all; method: immunoSEQ multiplex PCR. There are over 700,000 clones in the sample; roughly a sixth occur only once, and 0.023% lies in the top ten. Sequencing was carried out using naive CD4+ T cells from blood. All receptors come from a young woman in good health. Each CDR3 is given with its conserved first and last residue. Each record gives: J gene, V gene, clone size, D gene, CDR3 protein, CDR3 DNA. A D gene is named only where the DNA matches it firmly. Size values are once, few and many counts, or a class for expanded clones, and some rows have none.

TRBJ2-5	TRBV5-1	few	-	CASSFSQLVETQYF	TGCGCCAGCAGCTTTAGCCAGCTCGTAGAGACCCAGTACTTC
TRBJ1-5	TRBV6-1	-	-	CASSELQGYQPQHF	TGTGCCAGCAGTGAGTTACAGGGCTACCAGCCCCAGCATTTT
TRBJ2-6	TRBV4-1	-	-	CASSQGRGQRFSGANVLTF	TGCGCCAGCAGCCAAGGAAGGGGCCAACGCTTCTCTGGGGCCAACGTCCTGACTTTC
TRBJ2-2	TRBV6-4	-	-	CASSERWGGELFF	TGTGCCAGCAGTGAACGGTGGGGCGGGGAGCTGTTTTTT
TRBJ2-3	TRBV2	few	TRBD1	CASSERTGRDTQYF	TGTGCCAGCAGTGAAAGGACAGGAAGGGATACGCAGTATTTT
TRBJ1-5	TRBV5-4	-	-	CASSVGGGSWPQHF	TGTGCCAGCAGCGTAGGTGGGGGAAGTTGGCCCCAGCATTTT
TRBJ2-5	TRBV9	-	TRBD2	CASSVATSGQETQYF	TGTGCCAGCAGCGTAGCCACTAGCGGCCAAGAGACCCAGTACTTC
TRBJ2-1	TRBV11-2	-	-	CASSFPDNEQFF	TGTGCCAGCAGCTTCCCTGACAATGAGCAGTTCTTC
TRBJ2-1	TRBV7-8	-	-	CASRFRGISEQFF	TGTGCCAGCAGGTTTCGAGGGATAAGTGAGCAGTTCTTC
TRBJ1-2	TRBV28	few	-	CASRDTRQGGYTF	TGTGCCAGCAGAGATACCCGACAAGGGGGCTACACCTTC
TRBJ2-7	TRBV4-3	-	-	CASSHRLGDSYEQYF	TGCGCCAGCAGCCATCGTCTAGGAGATTCCTACGAGCAGTACTTC
TRBJ2-1	TRBV5-1	few	TRBD2	CASSLPAGRYNEQFF	TGCGCCAGCAGCTTACCAGCGGGGCGGTACAATGAGCAGTTCTTC
TRBJ2-3	TRBV4-1	few	TRBD2	CASSRASGTDTQYF	TGCGCCAGCAGCCGGGCTAGCGGGACAGATACGCAGTATTTT
TRBJ1-5	TRBV19	-	-	CASRKEGPDQPQHF	TGTGCCAGTAGGAAGGAGGGGCCGGATCAGCCCCAGCATTTT
TRBJ1-1	TRBV5-6	-	-	CASSLAGLYTEAFF	TGTGCCAGCAGCTTAGCAGGTCTCTACACTGAAGCTTTCTTT
TRBJ1-1	TRBV18	once	-	CASSPGVYTEAFF	TGTGCCAGCTCACCAGGCGTATACACTGAAGCTTTCTTT
TRBJ2-3	TRBV18	-	TRBD2	CASSPRLAGGLDTQYF	TGTGCCAGCTCACCGAGACTAGCGGGAGGGCTAGATACGCAGTATTTT
TRBJ2-5	TRBV28	-	TRBD1	CASSSPGTGSGETQYF	TGTGCCAGCAGTTCCCCCGGGACAGGGTCTGGGGAGACCCAGTACTTC